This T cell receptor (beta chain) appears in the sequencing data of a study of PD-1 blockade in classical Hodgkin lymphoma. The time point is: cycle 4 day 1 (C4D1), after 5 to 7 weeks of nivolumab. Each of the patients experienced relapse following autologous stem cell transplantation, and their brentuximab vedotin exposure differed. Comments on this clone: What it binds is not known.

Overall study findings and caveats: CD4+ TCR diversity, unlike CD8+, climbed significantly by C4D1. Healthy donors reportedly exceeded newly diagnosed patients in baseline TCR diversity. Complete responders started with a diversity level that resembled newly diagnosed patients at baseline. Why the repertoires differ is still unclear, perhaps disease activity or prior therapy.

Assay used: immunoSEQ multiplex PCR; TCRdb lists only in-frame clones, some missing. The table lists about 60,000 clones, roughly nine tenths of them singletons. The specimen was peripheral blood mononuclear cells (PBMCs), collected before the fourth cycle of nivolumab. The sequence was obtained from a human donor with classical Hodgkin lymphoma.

The CDR3 DNA reads TGTGCCAGCAATGAAGTTAATGAAAAACTGTTTTTT. This codes for CASNEVNEKLFF. This chain connects TRBV28 to TRBJ1-4; unclear D gene. CDR3 length: 12 amino acids. The V gene lost 7 bases and the J gene lost 4 bases, with 7 bases spanning the gap. Germline V CDR1 and CDR2: MDHEN, SYDVKM. Full variable domain (rest looked up from reference TRBV28 and TRBJ1-4): DVKVTQSSRYLVKRTGEKVFLECVQDMDHENMFWYRQDPGLGLRLIYFSYDVKMKEKGDIPEGYSVSREKKERFSLILESASTNQTSMYLCASNEVNEKLFFGSGTQLSVL.